The rows below give T cell receptor beta chains drawn from one sample of a study of a mutant IDH1 vaccine in newly diagnosed glioma. The assay was immunoSEQ multiplex PCR, and TCRdb's table has in-frame clones only and misses some. In the table there are roughly 52,000 clones, about four fifths of which are singletons. Antigens of these TCRs are unknown. Source: PBMCs, taken from a glioma patient whose treatment included an IDH1 peptide vaccine. These receptors were taken from a man aged 40-49 years with glioma. Each CDR3 is given with its conserved first and last residue. A D gene is named only where the DNA matches it firmly. A clone size is listed for some rows: how often the clone was seen (once, few, many), or a class if it is expanded.

CDR3aa	CDR3nt	abundance	d_gene	j_gene	v_gene
CASSPPGTGGNTIYF	TGTGCCAGTAGTCCCCCCGGGACAGGGGGAAACACCATATATTTT	NA	TRBD1	TRBJ1-3	TRBV19
CASSEYRGDTQYF	TGTGCCAGCAGTGAATATCGGGGAGATACGCAGTATTTT	NA	NA	TRBJ2-3	TRBV6-1
CASSPGQGFPYEQYF	TGTGCCAGCAGCCCGGGACAGGGGTTCCCCTACGAGCAGTACTTC	NA	TRBD1	TRBJ2-7	TRBV9
CASSLQVNTGELFF	TGTGCCAGCAGTCTACAGGTGAACACCGGGGAGCTGTTTTTT	NA	NA	TRBJ2-2	TRBV27
CASSSLAGGPYEQYF	TGTGCCAGCAGCTCTTTAGCGGGGGGGCCCTACGAGCAGTACTTC	NA	TRBD2	TRBJ2-7	TRBV5-4
CASSFGGNTEAFF	TGTGCCAGCTCCTTTGGGGGTAACACTGAAGCTTTCTTT	NA	NA	TRBJ1-1	TRBV18
CASSPDTTQPLHF	TGCGCCAGCAGCCCCGACACCACTCAGCCCCTCCACTTT	NA	NA	TRBJ1-6	TRBV5-1
CASSDLGTGTVEAFF	TGTGCCAGCAGTGACCTCGGGACAGGGACTGTTGAAGCTTTCTTT	once	TRBD1	TRBJ1-1	TRBV6-1
CASSPPDRGREAFF	TGTGCCAGCAGCCCACCGGACAGGGGGCGCGAGGCTTTCTTT	once	NA	TRBJ1-1	TRBV21-1
CASSPGTGGLSYTF	TGTGCCAGCAGTCCCGGGACAGGGGGCCTTAGCTACACCTTC	NA	TRBD1	TRBJ1-2	TRBV6-1
CSGITGQGDNEQFF	TGCAGCGGAATAACGGGACAGGGCGACAATGAGCAGTTCTTC	NA	TRBD1	TRBJ2-1	TRBV29-1
CASSAEMWVGETQYF	TGTGCCAGCAGCGCGGAGATGTGGGTTGGAGAGACCCAGTACTTC	NA	NA	TRBJ2-5	TRBV6-5
CASSPPGLPSPYEQYF	TGTGCCAGCTCACCTCCGGGACTCCCGTCACCCTACGAGCAGTACTTC	NA	NA	TRBJ2-7	TRBV18
CAITGGYGYTF	TGTGCCATCACCGGCGGCTATGGCTACACCTTC	NA	NA	TRBJ1-2	TRBV10-3
CASSERRGGYTF	TGTGCCAGCAGTGAACGAAGAGGCGGCTACACCTTC	NA	NA	TRBJ1-2	TRBV2
CAWSGGGETNQPQHF	TGTGCCTGGAGTGGGGGGGGAGAGACCAATCAGCCCCAGCATTTT	NA	NA	TRBJ1-5	TRBV30
CATSVAAGGSTDTQYF	TGTGCGACATCAGTAGCAGCGGGGGGGAGTACAGATACGCAGTATTTT	once	TRBD2	TRBJ2-3	TRBV10-3
CASSLNHGNTIYF	TGTGCCAGCAGTTTGAATCATGGAAACACCATATATTTT	NA	NA	TRBJ1-3	TRBV6-5
CASSAPGLAGGSGELFF	TGTGCCAGCAGCGCGCCGGGACTAGCGGGGGGGTCGGGGGAGCTGTTTTTT	NA	TRBD2	TRBJ2-2	TRBV7-3
CASLENTGELFF	TGTGCCAGCCTTGAGAACACCGGGGAGCTGTTTTTT	NA	NA	TRBJ2-2	TRBV2
CASSLRRVNTEAFF	TGCGCCAGCAGCCTTCGTCGGGTGAACACTGAAGCTTTCTTT	NA	NA	TRBJ1-1	TRBV5-1
CASSLRPRTSGVKIAKNIQYF	TGTGCCAGCAGCTTAAGGCCTCGGACTAGCGGGGTGAAAATAGCCAAAAACATTCAGTACTTC	NA	TRBD2	TRBJ2-4	TRBV13
CASSSQGDTEAFF	TGCGCCAGCAGCTCCCAAGGGGACACTGAAGCTTTCTTT	NA	NA	TRBJ1-1	TRBV5-1
CASSLWGGTVSYEQYF	TGTGCCAGCAGCTTGTGGGGTGGGACAGTCTCCTACGAGCAGTACTTC	NA	TRBD1	TRBJ2-7	TRBV5-6
CASSVAASGYTF	TGTGCCAGCAGTGTGGCGGCAAGTGGCTACACCTTC	NA	NA	TRBJ1-2	TRBV6-1
CASSSDRLRYEQYF	TGTGCCAGCAGCTCCGACAGGTTAAGGTACGAGCAGTACTTC	NA	NA	TRBJ2-7	TRBV7-2
CASGYMGQDYGYTF	TGTGCCAGCGGGTATATGGGGCAGGACTATGGCTACACCTTC	NA	NA	TRBJ1-2	TRBV6-5
CASSTLEGSIKTQYF	TGTGCCAGCAGCACCCTAGAAGGTTCGATTAAGACCCAGTACTTC	NA	NA	TRBJ2-5	TRBV5-4
CASSDRGDQPQHF	TGTGCCAGCAGTGACAGGGGTGATCAGCCCCAGCATTTT	few	TRBD1	TRBJ1-5	TRBV9
CASSFGGVPYEQYF	TGTGCCAGCAGCTTCGGGGGGGTCCCCTACGAGCAGTACTTC	NA	TRBD2	TRBJ2-7	TRBV7-9
CASSDPPGSGGAMWQYF	TGTGCCAGCAGTGACCCGCCGGGGTCGGGGGGAGCGATGTGGCAGTACTTC	once	TRBD2	TRBJ2-7	TRBV6-4
CAWTSASYNEQFF	TGTGCCTGGACGTCGGCCAGCTACAATGAGCAGTTCTTC	few	NA	TRBJ2-1	TRBV30
CASSFGQGSYEQYF	TGTGCCAGCAGTTTCGGACAGGGCTCCTACGAGCAGTACTTC	NA	TRBD1	TRBJ2-7	TRBV6-6
CASSAQGGEKLFF	TGTGCCAGCTCGGCACAGGGTGGGGAAAAACTGTTTTTT	NA	NA	TRBJ1-4	TRBV18
CASSGSGGGYGYTF	TGTGCCAGCAGCGGGTCGGGAGGCGGTTATGGCTACACCTTC	NA	NA	TRBJ1-2	TRBV5-4
CASSDLGSGSEAFF	TGTGCCAGCAGTGACTTGGGGTCGGGCTCTGAAGCTTTCTTT	few	NA	TRBJ1-1	TRBV2
CASSRSSGGQYF	TGTGCCAGCAGCCGGTCTAGCGGGGGGCAGTATTTT	few	TRBD2	TRBJ2-3	TRBV7-9
CASRGGAYEQYF	TGTGCCAGCAGGGGGGGAGCGTATGAGCAGTACTTC	NA	NA	TRBJ2-7	TRBV2
CASSFLRLAGPDTQYF	TGTGCCAGCAGTTTCCTTCGACTAGCGGGCCCAGATACGCAGTATTTT	NA	TRBD2	TRBJ2-3	TRBV27
CARSSGDTYNYGYTF	TGTGCCAGAAGCTCGGGGGACACTTATAACTATGGCTACACCTTC	NA	NA	TRBJ1-2	TRBV5-3
CATTAVGNSPLHF	TGTGCCACCACCGCGGTGGGGAATTCACCCCTCCACTTT	few	NA	TRBJ1-6	TRBV15
CASSLVQGQPQHF	TGTGCCAGCAGCTTAGTACAGGGCCAGCCCCAGCATTTT	once	NA	TRBJ1-5	TRBV7-2
CASSLSTGHEQYF	TGTGCCAGCAGCCTGTCGACAGGGCACGAGCAGTACTTC	NA	TRBD1	TRBJ2-7	TRBV5-4
CASSENSFFNSPLHF	TGTGCCAGCAGTGAGAACAGCTTTTTTAATTCACCCCTCCACTTT	NA	NA	TRBJ1-6	TRBV6-1
CASSRTFQETQYF	TGCGCCAGCAGCCGGACATTCCAAGAGACCCAGTACTTC	NA	NA	TRBJ2-5	TRBV4-1
CASSPQGTANQPQHF	TGTGCCAGCTCACCACAGGGGACGGCCAATCAGCCCCAGCATTTT	NA	NA	TRBJ1-5	TRBV18
CASSPNTQGYAQYF	TGTGCCAGCAGCCCTAATACTCAAGGGTACGCGCAGTACTTC	NA	NA	TRBJ2-7	TRBV6-5
CASGAGGWEKLFF	TGTGCCAGCGGAGCAGGCGGGTGGGAAAAACTGTTTTTT	NA	NA	TRBJ1-4	TRBV27
CASSQELDTQYF	TGCGCCAGCAGCCAAGAGTTAGATACGCAGTATTTT	NA	NA	TRBJ2-3	TRBV4-1
CASSQGQWQFF	TGTGCCAGCAGCCAGGGACAGTGGCAGTTCTTC	NA	TRBD1	TRBJ2-1	TRBV4-2
CASSLGAVNQPQHF	TGTGCCAGCAGCTTAGGTGCAGTAAATCAGCCCCAGCATTTT	NA	NA	TRBJ1-5	TRBV13
CAWRRNTGELFF	TGTGCCTGGAGGAGGAACACCGGGGAGCTGTTTTTT	NA	NA	TRBJ2-2	TRBV30
CASSPTSGSYEQYF	TGTGCCAGCAGCCCGACTAGCGGGAGCTACGAGCAGTACTTC	NA	TRBD2	TRBJ2-7	TRBV5-4
CASSLRGGRRNTGELFF	TGTGCCAGCAGTTTACGAGGGGGTCGGAGAAACACCGGGGAGCTGTTTTTT	NA	NA	TRBJ2-2	TRBV27
CASTLGGVGTEAFF	TGTGCCAGCACTTTGGGTGGGGTGGGGACTGAAGCTTTCTTT	NA	NA	TRBJ1-1	TRBV6-6